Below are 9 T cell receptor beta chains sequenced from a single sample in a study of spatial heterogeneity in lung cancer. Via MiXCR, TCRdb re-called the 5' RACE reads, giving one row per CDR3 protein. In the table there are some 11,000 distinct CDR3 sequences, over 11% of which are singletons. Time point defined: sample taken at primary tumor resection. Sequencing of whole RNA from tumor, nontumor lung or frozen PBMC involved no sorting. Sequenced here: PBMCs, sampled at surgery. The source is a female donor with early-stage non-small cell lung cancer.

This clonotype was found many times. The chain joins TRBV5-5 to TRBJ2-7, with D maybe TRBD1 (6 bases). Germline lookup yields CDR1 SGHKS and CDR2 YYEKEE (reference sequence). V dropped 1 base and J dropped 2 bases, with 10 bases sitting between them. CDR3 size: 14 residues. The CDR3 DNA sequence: TGTGCCAGCAGCTTGACCCGGGACACCTACGAGCAGTACTTC. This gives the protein CASSLTRDTYEQYF.

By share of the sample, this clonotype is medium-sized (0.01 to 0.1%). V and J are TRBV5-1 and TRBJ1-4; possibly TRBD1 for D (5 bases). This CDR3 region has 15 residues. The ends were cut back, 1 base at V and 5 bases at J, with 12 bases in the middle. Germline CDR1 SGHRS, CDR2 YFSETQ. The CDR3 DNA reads TGCGCCAGCAGCTTGCGGGCAGGGCCAAATGAAAAACTGTTTTTT. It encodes CASSLRAGPNEKLFF.

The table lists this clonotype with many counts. CDR3 nucleotides: TGTGCCAGCAGCGAATTTCACGGGACTAGCGGGGGGCCCTCTACGCAGTATTTT. Translation: CASSEFHGTSGGPSTQYF. The chain is built from TRBV7-2 and TRBJ2-3; TRBD2 matches 15 bases. The germline CDR1 and CDR2 sequences are SGHTA and FQGNSA. V was pared by 5 bases and J by 8 bases, with 14 bases of the junction left unmatched. The CDR3 consists of 18 residues.

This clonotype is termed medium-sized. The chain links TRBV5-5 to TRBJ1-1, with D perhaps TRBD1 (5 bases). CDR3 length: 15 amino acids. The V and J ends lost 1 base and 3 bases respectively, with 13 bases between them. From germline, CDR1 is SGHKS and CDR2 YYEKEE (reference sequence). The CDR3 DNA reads TGTGCCAGCAGCTTGATTGGGGCAATGGACACTGAAGCTTTCTTT. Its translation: CASSLIGAMDTEAFF.

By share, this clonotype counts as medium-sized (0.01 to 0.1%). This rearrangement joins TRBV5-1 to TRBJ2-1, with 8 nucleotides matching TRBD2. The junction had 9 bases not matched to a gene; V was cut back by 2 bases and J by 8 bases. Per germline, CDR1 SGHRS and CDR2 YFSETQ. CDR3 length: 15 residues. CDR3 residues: CASSFGTSVVYEQFF. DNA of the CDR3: TGCGCCAGCAGCTTCGGGACTAGTGTTGTCTATGAGCAGTTCTTC.

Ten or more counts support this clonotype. This chain's CDR3 is CASSSTGLALAEQFF. The CDR3 DNA reads TGTGCCAGCAGTTCCACGGGACTAGCGTTGGCTGAGCAGTTCTTC. This chain uses TRBV28 with TRBJ2-1, with TRBD2 identical over 10 bases. V gave up 4 bases and J gave up 9 bases; unmatched junction bases: 9. There are 15 residues in the CDR3. Germline loops: CDR1 MDHEN, CDR2 SYDVKM.

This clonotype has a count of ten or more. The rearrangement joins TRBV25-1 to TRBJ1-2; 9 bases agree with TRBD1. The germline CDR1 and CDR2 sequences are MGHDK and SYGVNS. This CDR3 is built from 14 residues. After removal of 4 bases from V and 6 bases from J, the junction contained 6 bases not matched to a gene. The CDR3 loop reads CASSAGTGTDGYTF. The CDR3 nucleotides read TGTGCCAGCAGTGCCGGGACAGGGACGGATGGCTACACCTTC.

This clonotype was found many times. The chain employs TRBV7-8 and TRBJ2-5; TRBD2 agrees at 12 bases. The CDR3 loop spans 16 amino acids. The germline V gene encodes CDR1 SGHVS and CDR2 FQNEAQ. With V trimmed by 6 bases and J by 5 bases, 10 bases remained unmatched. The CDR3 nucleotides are TGTGCCAGCAGTCCGCCCGGACTAGCGGGATTGGAGACCCAGTACTTC. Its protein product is CASSPPGLAGLETQYF.

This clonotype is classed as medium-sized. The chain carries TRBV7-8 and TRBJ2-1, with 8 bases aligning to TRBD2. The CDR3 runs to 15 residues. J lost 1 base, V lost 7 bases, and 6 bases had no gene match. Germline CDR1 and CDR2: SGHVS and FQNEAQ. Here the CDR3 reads CASNPSGLSYNEQFF. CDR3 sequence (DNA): TGTGCCAGCAACCCTAGCGGGCTTTCCTACAATGAGCAGTTCTTC.